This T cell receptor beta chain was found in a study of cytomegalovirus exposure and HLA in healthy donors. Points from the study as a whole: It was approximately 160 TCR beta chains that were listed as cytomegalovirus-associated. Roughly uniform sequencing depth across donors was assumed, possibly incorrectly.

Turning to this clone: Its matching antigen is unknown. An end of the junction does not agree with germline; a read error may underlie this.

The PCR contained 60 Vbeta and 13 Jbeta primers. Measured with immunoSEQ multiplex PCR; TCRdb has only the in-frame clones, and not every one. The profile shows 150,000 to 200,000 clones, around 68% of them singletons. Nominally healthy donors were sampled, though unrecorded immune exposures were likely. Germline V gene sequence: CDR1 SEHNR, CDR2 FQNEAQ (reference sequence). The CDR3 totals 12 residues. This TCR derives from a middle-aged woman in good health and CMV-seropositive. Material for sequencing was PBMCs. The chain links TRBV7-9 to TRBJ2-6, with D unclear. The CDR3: CSSSSGANVLTF. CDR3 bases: TGTTCCAGTAGCTCTGGGGCCAACGTCCTGACTTTC.